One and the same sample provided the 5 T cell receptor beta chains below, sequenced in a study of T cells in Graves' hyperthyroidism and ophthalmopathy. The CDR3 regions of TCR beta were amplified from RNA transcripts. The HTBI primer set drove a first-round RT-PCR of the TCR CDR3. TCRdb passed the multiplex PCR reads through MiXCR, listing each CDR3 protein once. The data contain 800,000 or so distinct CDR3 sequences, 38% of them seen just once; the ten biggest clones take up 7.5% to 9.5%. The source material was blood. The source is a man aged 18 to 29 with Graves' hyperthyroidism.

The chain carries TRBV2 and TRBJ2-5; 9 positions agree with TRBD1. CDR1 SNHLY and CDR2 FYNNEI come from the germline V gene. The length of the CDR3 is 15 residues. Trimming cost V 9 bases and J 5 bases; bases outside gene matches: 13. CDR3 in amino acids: CASQLPGQGWETQYF. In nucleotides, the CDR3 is TGTGCCAGTCAACTTCCGGGACAGGGATGGGAGACCCAGTACTTC. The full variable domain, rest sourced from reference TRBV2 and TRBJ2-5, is EPEVTQTPSHQVTQMGQEVILRCVPISNHLYFYWYRQILGQKVEFLVSFYNNEISEKSEIFDDQFSVERPDGSNFTLKIRSTKLEDSAMYFCASQLPGQGWETQYFGPGTRLLVL.

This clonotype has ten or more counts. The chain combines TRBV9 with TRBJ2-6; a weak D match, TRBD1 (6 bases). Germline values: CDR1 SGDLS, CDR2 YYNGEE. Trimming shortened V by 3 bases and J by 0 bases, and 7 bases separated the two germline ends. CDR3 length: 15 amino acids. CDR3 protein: CASSEGVSGANVLTF. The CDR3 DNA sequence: TGTGCCAGCAGCGAGGGGGTCTCTGGGGCCAACGTCCTGACTTTC.

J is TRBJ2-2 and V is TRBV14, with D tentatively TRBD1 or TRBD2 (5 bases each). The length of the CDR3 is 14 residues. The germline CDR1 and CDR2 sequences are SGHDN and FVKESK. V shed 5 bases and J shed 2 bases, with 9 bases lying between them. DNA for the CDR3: TGTGCCAGCAGCACGGGGCACAACACCGGGGAGCTGTTTTTT. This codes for CASSTGHNTGELFF.

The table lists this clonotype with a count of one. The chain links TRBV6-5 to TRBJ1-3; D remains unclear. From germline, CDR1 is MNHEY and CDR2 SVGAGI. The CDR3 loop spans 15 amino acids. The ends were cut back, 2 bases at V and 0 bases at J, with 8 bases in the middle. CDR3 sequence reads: CASSYAASSGNTIYF. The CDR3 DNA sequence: TGTGCCAGCAGTTACGCGGCCAGCTCTGGAAACACCATATATTTT.

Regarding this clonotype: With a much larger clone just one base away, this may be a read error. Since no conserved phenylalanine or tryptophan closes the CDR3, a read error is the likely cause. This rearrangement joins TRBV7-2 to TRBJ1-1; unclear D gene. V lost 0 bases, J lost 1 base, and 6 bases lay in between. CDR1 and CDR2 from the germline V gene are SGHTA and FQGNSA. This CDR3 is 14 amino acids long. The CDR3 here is CASSLAWGNTEAFL. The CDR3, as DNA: TGTGCCAGCAGCTTAGCATGGGGGAACACTGAAGCTTTCCTT.